The 12 T cell receptor beta chains below were found in one sample sequenced in a study of blood T cell repertoires in COVID-19. Generated by immunoSEQ multiplex PCR, the TCRdb table keeps only in-frame clones and is missing some. The sample has hundreds of thousands of clones, 70% to 85% seen once. Sequencing was done on a sample of peripheral blood. These receptor sequences come from an elderly woman with acute or convalescent COVID-19.

The chain is built from TRBV3-1 (or the pseudogene TRBV3-2) and TRBJ2-7; D is perhaps TRBD2 (5 bases). CDR1 and CDR2 from the germline V gene are LGHDT and YNNKEL (reference sequence). The CDR3 consists of 13 residues. Between the trimmed V and J ends, which lost 10 bases and 0 bases, there was a span of 13 bases. DNA of the CDR3: TGTGCCACCAGGACTGAGATCTCCTACGAGCAGTACTTC. This encodes CATRTEISYEQYF.

Notes on this clone: This CDR3 is also generated by other DNA sequences in the sample. V is TRBV7-2 and J is TRBJ1-3; D not resolved. Trimming stripped 1 base from V and 0 bases from J, with 7 bases between. The CDR3 extends over 15 amino acids. Germline CDR1 SGHTA, CDR2 FQGNSA. The chain's CDR3 is CASSLGPSSGNTIYF. For the CDR3, the DNA is TGTGCCAGCAGCTTAGGTCCCAGCTCTGGAAACACCATATATTTT.

The chain uses TRBV18 and TRBJ2-3; 9 bases map to TRBD1. There are 15 residues in the CDR3. V gave up 3 bases and J gave up 2 bases; unmatched junction bases: 3. The germline V gene encodes CDR1 KGHSH and CDR2 LQKENI. CDR3: CASSPGQGNTDTQYF. The CDR3 coding sequence is TGTGCCAGCTCACCTGGACAGGGGAACACAGATACGCAGTATTTT.

The chain couples TRBV7-3 to TRBJ2-5; 8 nucleotides agree with TRBD1. The CDR3 totals 18 residues. Germline CDR1 is SGHTA and CDR2 is FQGTGA. V gave up 5 bases and J gave up 3 bases; unmatched junction bases: 17. The CDR3 spells CASSPASTRGQAEETQYF. The CDR3 DNA reads TGTGCCAGCAGCCCCGCCTCAACCAGGGGGCAGGCGGAAGAGACCCAGTACTTC.

This chain uses TRBV5-1 with TRBJ2-2; no reliable D call. This CDR3 has 14 residues. The germline CDR1 and CDR2 sequences are SGHRS and YFSETQ. Deletions cut 1 base from V and 8 bases from J, with 12 bases between. The DNA for the CDR3 is TGCGCCAGCAGCTTGATTCCGGGTCCGGGGGAGCTGTTTTTT. Its translation: CASSLIPGPGELFF.

The chain combines TRBV19 with TRBJ2-7; 8 bases align to TRBD2. The trim removed 5 bases at V and 3 bases at J, leaving 9 bases unmatched. In germline, CDR1 is LNHDA, CDR2 SQIVND (reference sequence). This CDR3 is built from 15 residues. CDR3 region: CASSLQRGPYYEQYF. The CDR3 bases are TGTGCCAGTAGTCTTCAGCGGGGGCCTTACTACGAGCAGTACTTC.

This clone showed up just once. The chain links TRBV6-1 to TRBJ1-1; no clear D gene. The V gene lost 2 bases and the J gene lost 6 bases, with 13 bases spanning the gap. Germline CDR1 reads MNHNS; CDR2 reads SASEGT. The CDR3 is 14 amino acids. The CDR3: CASSEMEGSAEAFF. CDR3 in DNA: TGTGCCAGCAGTGAAATGGAAGGGAGCGCTGAAGCTTTCTTT.

This clone has a single count. V is TRBV5-6 and J is TRBJ1-1; D is undetermined. Trimming stripped 1 base from V and 7 bases from J, with 8 bases between. Germline V gives CDR1 SGHDT, CDR2 YYEEEE. The CDR3 loop spans 12 amino acids. The CDR3 is CASSLLLREAFF. DNA of the CDR3: TGTGCCAGCAGCTTGCTCCTACGTGAAGCTTTCTTT.

This clone showed up just a few times. This chain connects TRBV3-1 (or the pseudogene TRBV3-2) to TRBJ2-7; tentatively, D is TRBD1 (5 bases). Germline CDR1 reads LGHDT; CDR2 reads YNNKEL (reference sequence). The V and J ends lost 4 bases and 7 bases respectively, with 11 bases between them. This CDR3 comprises 12 residues. The CDR3: CASSPAGLEQYF. CDR3 DNA: TGTGCCAGCAGCCCCGCAGGGCTTGAGCAGTACTTC.

CDR3 DNA sequence: TGTGCCAGCAGCTTAGCGGACGAGCAGTACTTC. Translating it yields CASSLADEQYF. V gene TRBV5-8 combines with J gene TRBJ2-7, with D possibly matching TRBD2 (5 bases). CDR1 is SGHTS and CDR2 is YDEGEE in the germline V gene. The V end was cut by 2 bases, the J end by 5 bases, with 5 bases between. The CDR3 has 11 residues.

In its sample, this clone was seen once. This chain links TRBV27 with TRBJ1-1; unclear D gene. CDR3 length equals 15 residues. Germline-derived CDR1 and CDR2 are MNHEY and SMNVEV (reference sequence). V was shortened by 5 bases and J by 0 bases, with 13 bases between the two germline ends. The CDR3 DNA follows: TGTGCCAGCAGTCCGGTCAGAGGCATGAACACTGAAGCTTTCTTT. Translation: CASSPVRGMNTEAFF.

This clone was detected only once. The chain recombines TRBV18 with TRBJ1-2; TRBD1 matches at 8 bases. This CDR3 region has 14 residues. The V and J ends lost 2 bases and 5 bases, in that order; junction bases with no gene match: 4. Germline V gene sequence: CDR1 KGHSH, CDR2 LQKENI. CDR3 sequence: CASSPGQGGYGYTF. The CDR3 coding sequence is TGTGCCAGCTCACCAGGACAGGGTGGATATGGCTACACCTTC.